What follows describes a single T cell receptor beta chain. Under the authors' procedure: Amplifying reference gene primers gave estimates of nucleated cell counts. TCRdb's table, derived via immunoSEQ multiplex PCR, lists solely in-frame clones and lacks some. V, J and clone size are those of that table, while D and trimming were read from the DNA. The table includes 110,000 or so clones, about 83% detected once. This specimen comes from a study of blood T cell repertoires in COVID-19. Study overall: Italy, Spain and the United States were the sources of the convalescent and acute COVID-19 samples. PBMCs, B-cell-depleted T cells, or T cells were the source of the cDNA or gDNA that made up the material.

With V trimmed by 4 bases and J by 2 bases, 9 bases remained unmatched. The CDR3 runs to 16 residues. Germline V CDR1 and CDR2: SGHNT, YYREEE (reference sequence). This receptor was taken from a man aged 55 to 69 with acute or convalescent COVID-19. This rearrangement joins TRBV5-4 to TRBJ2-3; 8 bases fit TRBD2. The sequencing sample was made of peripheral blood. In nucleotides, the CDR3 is TGTGCCAGCAGCCCATTCGAAGGACTAGCCACAGATACGCAGTATTTT. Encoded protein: CASSPFEGLATDTQYF.